A selection of T cell receptor beta chains follows, all from one sample in a study of beta chain features in type 1 diabetes. Sequenced by immunoSEQ multiplex PCR; TCRdb stores in-frame clones only, minus some. The sample yields approximately 470,000 clones, about 29% seen once. The material sequenced was naive CD4+ T cells from blood. These TCRs come from a young man in good health. Both conserved end residues are part of each CDR3. Each record gives: V gene, clone size, J gene, D gene, CDR3 DNA, CDR3 protein. A D gene is named only where the DNA matches it firmly. Clone sizes are given selectively: once, few, many, or a class where the clone is expanded.

>TRBV9|.|TRBJ2-1|.
TGTGCCAGCAGCCCCACCCAGCGGGTTCCCTCCTACAATGAGCAGTTCTTC
CASSPTQRVPSYNEQFF
>TRBV2|.|TRBJ2-3|.
TGTGCCAGCAGTGAAACCTATGCGGGTCTACGGGATACGCAGTATTTT
CASSETYAGLRDTQYF
>TRBV7-9|.|TRBJ2-2|.
TGTGCCAGCAGCGCAACCAGCCGCGACACCGGGGAGCTGTTTTTT
CASSATSRDTGELFF
>TRBV7-2|.|TRBJ2-1|.
TGTGCCAGCAGCCCAATGGCCCCCTACAATGAGCAGTTCTTC
CASSPMAPYNEQFF
>TRBV6-6|.|TRBJ2-7|.
TGTGCCAGCAGCCTAAGTCGGAGCTCCTACGAGCAGTACTTC
CASSLSRSSYEQYF
>TRBV28|.|TRBJ2-7|TRBD1
TGTGCCAGCAGAAAGACAGGGCACGAGCAGTACTTC
CASRKTGHEQYF
>TRBV7-2|.|TRBJ2-6|.
TGTGCCAGCAGCCTCTACGGGGCCAACGTCCTGACTTTC
CASSLYGANVLTF
>TRBV19|once|TRBJ2-4|.
TGTGCCAGTAGTACCGTACCGGTGGGCAAAAACATTCAGTACTTC
CASSTVPVGKNIQYF
>TRBV5-1|few|TRBJ2-6|TRBD1
TGCGCCAGCAGCTTATACGACAGGGCCTCTGGGGCCAACGTCCTGACTTTC
CASSLYDRASGANVLTF
>TRBV25-1|few|TRBJ2-2|.
TGTGCCAGCAGCATGGCAGGGAACACCGGGGAGCTGTTTTTT
CASSMAGNTGELFF
>TRBV25-1|few|TRBJ2-6|.
TGTGCCAGCAGTGGGGCAGATGGATACCGCTCTGGGGCCAACGTCCTGACTTTC
CASSGADGYRSGANVLTF
>TRBV29-1|.|TRBJ2-1|.
TGCAGCGTTTATTGGTCGAGGGTACAAGGTGAGCAGTTCTTC
CSVYWSRVQGEQFF
>TRBV29-1|few|TRBJ1-1|.
TGCAGCGTTAGACAGCGACTAACCAACACTGAAGCTTTCTTT
CSVRQRLTNTEAFF
>TRBV15|.|TRBJ2-1|.
TGTGCCACCAGCAGAGATCCAGCGGCGGACAATGAGCAGTTCTTC
CATSRDPAADNEQFF
>TRBV2|few|TRBJ1-4|.
TGTGCCAGCAGTGCCGGGACGGCAGTTAATGAAAAACTGTTTTTT
CASSAGTAVNEKLFF
>TRBV7-9|.|TRBJ1-1|.
TGTGCCAGCGGTCAGGGCTGGAGGAACACTGAAGCTTTCTTT
CASGQGWRNTEAFF
>TRBV29-1|.|TRBJ1-2|.
TGCAGCGTGGGAGGGTCGGATGGCTACACCTTC
CSVGGSDGYTF
>TRBV27|.|TRBJ2-7|TRBD1
TGTGCCAGCAGTTCTGGACAGGGGGCATCCTACGAGCAGTACTTC
CASSSGQGASYEQYF
>TRBV5-1|.|TRBJ2-4|.
TGCGCCAGCAGCGAGGACATACCAAACATTCAGTACTTC
CASSEDIPNIQYF
>TRBV23-1|.|TRBJ2-1|TRBD2
TGCGCCAGCAGTCAATCCGGCCAGGGAGGGTACAATGAGCAGTTCTTC
CASSQSGQGGYNEQFF
>TRBV6-1|few|TRBJ2-7|.
TGTGCCAGCAGCGGGAGTTTAAACGAGCAGTACTTC
CASSGSLNEQYF
>TRBV20-1|.|TRBJ1-1|.
TGCAGTGCTAGATTGTGGACTGAAGCTTTCTTT
CSARLWTEAFF
>TRBV30|.|TRBJ1-2|.
TGTGCCTGGAGCTCCTTCAGGACCCCTAACTATGGCTACACCTTC
CAWSSFRTPNYGYTF